This T cell receptor (beta chain) was observed in a study of blood T cell repertoires in COVID-19. At the level of the study: The United States, Italy and Spain were the sources of the acute and convalescent COVID-19 samples.

TCRdb's copy holds only in-frame clones and misses some; the assay was immunoSEQ multiplex PCR. The data hold roughly 380,000 clones, with approximately 91% observed a single time. The length of the CDR3 is 16 residues. Germline V gives CDR1 SEHNR, CDR2 FQNEAQ (reference sequence). V dropped 3 bases and J dropped 2 bases, with 13 bases sitting between them. Material: peripheral blood. J is TRBJ1-4 and V is TRBV7-9, with D unclear. The sequence was obtained from a woman aged 40 to 50 with COVID-19, enrolled during active disease. The CDR3 region has the DNA TGTGCCAGCAGCTTGGGTGTCCTAGACACTAATGAAAAACTGTTTTTT. Translated, it gives CASSLGVLDTNEKLFF.